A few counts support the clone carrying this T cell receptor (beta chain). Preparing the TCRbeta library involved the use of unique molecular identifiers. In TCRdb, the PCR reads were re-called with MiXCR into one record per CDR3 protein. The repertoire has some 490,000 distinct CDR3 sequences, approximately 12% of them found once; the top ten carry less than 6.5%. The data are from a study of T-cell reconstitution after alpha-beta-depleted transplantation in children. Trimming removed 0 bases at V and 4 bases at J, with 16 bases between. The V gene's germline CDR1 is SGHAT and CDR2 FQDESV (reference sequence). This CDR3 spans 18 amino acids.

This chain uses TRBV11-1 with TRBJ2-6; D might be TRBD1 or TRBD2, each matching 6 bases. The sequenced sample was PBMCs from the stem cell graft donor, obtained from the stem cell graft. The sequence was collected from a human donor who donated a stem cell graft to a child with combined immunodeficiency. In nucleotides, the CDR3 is TGTGCCAGCAGCTTAGCCGAAGAGGGGGGTGCAGGGGCCAACGTCCTGACTTTC. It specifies CASSLAEEGGAGANVLTF.